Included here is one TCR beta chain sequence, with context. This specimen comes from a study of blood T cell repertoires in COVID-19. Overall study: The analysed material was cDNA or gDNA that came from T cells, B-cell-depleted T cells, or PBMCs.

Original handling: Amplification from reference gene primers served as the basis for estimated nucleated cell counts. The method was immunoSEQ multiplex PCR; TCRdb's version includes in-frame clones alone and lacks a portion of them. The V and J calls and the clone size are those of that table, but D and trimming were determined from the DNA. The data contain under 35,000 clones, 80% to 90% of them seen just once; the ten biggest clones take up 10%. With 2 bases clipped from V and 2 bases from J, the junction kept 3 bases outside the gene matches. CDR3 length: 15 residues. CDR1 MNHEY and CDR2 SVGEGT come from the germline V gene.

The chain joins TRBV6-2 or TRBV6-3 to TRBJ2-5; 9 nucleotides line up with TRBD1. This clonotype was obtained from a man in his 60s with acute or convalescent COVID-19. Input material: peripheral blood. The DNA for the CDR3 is TGTGCCAGCAGTTACGGGGACAGGGCGCAAGAGACCCAGTACTTC. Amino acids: CASSYGDRAQETQYF.